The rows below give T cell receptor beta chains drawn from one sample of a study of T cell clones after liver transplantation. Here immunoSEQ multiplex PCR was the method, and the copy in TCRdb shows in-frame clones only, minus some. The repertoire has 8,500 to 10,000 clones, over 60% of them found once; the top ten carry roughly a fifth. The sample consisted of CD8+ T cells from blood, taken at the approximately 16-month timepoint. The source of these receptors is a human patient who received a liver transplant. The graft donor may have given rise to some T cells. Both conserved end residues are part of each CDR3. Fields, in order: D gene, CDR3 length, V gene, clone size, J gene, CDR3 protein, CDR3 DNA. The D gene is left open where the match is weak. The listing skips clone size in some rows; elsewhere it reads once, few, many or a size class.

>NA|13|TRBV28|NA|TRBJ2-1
CASSLYGFNEQFF
TGTGCCAGCAGTTTATATGGTTTCAATGAGCAGTTCTTC
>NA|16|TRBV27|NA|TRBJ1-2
CASSLFGPDSAQGYTF
TGTGCCAGCAGTTTATTTGGGCCGGACAGCGCGCAGGGCTACACCTTC
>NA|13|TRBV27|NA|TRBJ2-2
CASRLMNTGELFF
TGTGCCAGCAGGCTAATGAACACCGGGGAGCTGTTTTTT
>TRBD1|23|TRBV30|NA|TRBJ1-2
CAVSVHPLIIYRDRGYDRDGYTF
TGTGCCGTGAGTGTACACCCGTTAATCATATACCGGGACAGGGGATACGATAGAGATGGCTACACCTTC
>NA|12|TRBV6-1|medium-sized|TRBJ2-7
CASSSNAYEQYF
TGTGCCAGCAGTAGCAATGCCTACGAGCAGTACTTC
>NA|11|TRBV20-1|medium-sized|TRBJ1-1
CSARGNTEAFF
TGCAGTGCTAGAGGTAACACTGAAGCTTTCTTT
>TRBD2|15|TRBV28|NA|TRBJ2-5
CASSPGAGGWETQYF
TGTGCCAGCAGTCCCGGCGCGGGGGGTTGGGAGACCCAGTACTTC
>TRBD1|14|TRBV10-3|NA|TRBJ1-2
CAISGQGPFYGYTF
TGTGCCATCAGTGGACAGGGGCCCTTCTATGGCTACACCTTC
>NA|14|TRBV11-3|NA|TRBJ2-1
CASSPSGQNNEQFF
TGTGCCAGTTCCCCCTCGGGGCAGAACAATGAGCAGTTCTTC
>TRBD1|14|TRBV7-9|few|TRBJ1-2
CASSLEGTGNGYTF
TGTGCCAGCAGCTTAGAGGGGACAGGGAACGGCTACACCTTC
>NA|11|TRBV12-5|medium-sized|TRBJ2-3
CASGLSDTQYF
TGTGCTAGTGGTTTATCAGATACGCAGTATTTT
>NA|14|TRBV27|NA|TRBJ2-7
CASSSTGTPHEQYF
TGTGCCAGCAGTTCGACAGGTACTCCCCACGAGCAGTACTTC
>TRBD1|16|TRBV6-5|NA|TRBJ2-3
CASSYLRDSNTDTQYF
TGTGCCAGCAGTTACTTACGGGACAGCAACACAGATACGCAGTATTTT
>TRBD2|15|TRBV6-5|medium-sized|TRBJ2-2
CASSYSRGGIGELFF
TGTGCCAGCAGTTACTCTCGGGGGGGGATCGGGGAGCTGTTTTTT
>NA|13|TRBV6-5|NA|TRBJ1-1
CASSYFGDTEAFF
TGTGCCAGCAGTTACTTCGGAGACACTGAAGCTTTCTTT
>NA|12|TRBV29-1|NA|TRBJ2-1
CSVEDQTSRQFF
TGCAGCGTTGAAGATCAAACTAGCAGGCAGTTCTTC
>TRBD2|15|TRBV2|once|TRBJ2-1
CASSVVGGLYNEQFF
TGTGCCAGCAGTGTGGTGGGAGGGCTTTACAATGAGCAGTTCTTC
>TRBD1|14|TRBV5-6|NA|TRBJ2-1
CASSPGTVNNEQFF
TGTGCCAGCAGTCCCGGGACAGTAAACAATGAGCAGTTCTTC
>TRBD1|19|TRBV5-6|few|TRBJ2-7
CASSSPGGGQGARSYEQYF
TGTGCCAGCAGCTCACCCGGTGGGGGACAGGGGGCTCGTTCCTACGAGCAGTACTTC
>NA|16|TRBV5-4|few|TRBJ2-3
CASSLVTGTITDTQYF
TGTGCCAGCAGCTTGGTAACGGGGACGATCACAGATACGCAGTATTTT
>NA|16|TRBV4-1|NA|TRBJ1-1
CASSQDREKGETEAFF
TGCGCCAGCAGCCAAGATCGAGAAAAGGGTGAGACTGAAGCTTTCTTT
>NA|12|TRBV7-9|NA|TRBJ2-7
CASSLNNYEQYF
TGTGCCAGCAGCTTAAACAACTACGAGCAGTACTTC
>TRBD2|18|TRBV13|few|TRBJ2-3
CASSSAALREGRADTQYF
TGTGCCAGCAGCTCCGCGGCTTTGCGGGAGGGCCGGGCAGATACGCAGTATTTT